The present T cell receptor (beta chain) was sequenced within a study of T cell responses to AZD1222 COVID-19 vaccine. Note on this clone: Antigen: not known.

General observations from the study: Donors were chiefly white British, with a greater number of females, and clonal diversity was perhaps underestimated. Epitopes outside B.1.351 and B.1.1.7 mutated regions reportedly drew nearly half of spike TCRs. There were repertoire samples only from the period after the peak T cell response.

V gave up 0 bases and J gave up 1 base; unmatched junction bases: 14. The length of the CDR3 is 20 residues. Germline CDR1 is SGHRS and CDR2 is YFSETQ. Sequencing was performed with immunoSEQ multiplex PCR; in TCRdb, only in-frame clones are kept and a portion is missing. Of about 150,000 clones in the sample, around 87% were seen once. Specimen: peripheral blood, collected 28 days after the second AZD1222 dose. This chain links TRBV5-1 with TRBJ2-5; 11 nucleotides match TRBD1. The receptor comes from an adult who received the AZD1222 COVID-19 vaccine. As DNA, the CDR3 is TGCGCCAGCAGCTTGGAGGGACTTGGCCGGGACAGGGGGGTCCAAGAGACCCAGTACTTC. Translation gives CASSLEGLGRDRGVQETQYF.